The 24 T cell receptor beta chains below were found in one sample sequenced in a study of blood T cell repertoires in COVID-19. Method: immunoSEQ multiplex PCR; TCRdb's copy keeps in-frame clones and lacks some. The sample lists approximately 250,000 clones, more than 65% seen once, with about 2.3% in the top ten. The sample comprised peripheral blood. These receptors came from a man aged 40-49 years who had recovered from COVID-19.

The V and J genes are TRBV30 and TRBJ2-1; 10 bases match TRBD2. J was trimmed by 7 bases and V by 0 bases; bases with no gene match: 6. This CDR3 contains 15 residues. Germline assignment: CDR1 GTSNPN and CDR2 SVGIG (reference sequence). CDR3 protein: CAWSVLGLARNEQFF. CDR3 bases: TGTGCCTGGAGTGTACTGGGACTAGCGAGAAATGAGCAGTTCTTC.

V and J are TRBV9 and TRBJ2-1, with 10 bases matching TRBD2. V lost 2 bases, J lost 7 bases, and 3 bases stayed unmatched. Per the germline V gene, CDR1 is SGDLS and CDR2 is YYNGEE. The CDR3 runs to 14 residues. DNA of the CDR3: TGTGCCAGCAGCGTTAGCGGGAGGTGGAATGAGCAGTTCTTC. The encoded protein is CASSVSGRWNEQFF.

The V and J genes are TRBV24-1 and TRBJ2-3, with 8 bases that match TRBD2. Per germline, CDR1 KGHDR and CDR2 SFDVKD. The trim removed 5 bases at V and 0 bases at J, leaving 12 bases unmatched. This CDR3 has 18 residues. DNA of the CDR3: TGTGCCACCAGTGCGGCGGGAGGATCTTTTCGGAGCACAGATACGCAGTATTTT. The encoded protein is CATSAAGGSFRSTDTQYF.

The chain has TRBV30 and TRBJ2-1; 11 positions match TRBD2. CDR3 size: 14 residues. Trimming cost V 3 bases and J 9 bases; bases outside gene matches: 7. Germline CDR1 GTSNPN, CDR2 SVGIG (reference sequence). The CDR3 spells CAWRELAGGREQFF. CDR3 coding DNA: TGTGCCTGGAGGGAATTAGCGGGGGGGCGTGAGCAGTTCTTC.

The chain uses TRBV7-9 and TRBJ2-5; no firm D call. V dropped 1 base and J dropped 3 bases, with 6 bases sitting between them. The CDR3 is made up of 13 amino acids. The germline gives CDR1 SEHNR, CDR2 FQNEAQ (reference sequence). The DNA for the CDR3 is TGTGCCAGCAGCTTAGATCCCAAAGAGACCCAGTACTTC. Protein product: CASSLDPKETQYF.

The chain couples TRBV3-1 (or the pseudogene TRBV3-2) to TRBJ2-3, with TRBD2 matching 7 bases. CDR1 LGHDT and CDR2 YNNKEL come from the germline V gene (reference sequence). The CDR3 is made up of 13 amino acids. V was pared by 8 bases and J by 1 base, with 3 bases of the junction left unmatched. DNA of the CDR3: TGTGCCAGCGAGGGGAGGGGCACAGATACGCAGTATTTT. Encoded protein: CASEGRGTDTQYF.

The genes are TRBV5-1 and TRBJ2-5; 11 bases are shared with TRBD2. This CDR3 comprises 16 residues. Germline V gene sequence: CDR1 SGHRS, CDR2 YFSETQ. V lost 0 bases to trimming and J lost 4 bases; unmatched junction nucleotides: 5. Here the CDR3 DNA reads TGCGCCAGCAGCTTGGGATTAGCGGGGGGGCGAGAGACCCAGTACTTC. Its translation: CASSLGLAGGRETQYF.

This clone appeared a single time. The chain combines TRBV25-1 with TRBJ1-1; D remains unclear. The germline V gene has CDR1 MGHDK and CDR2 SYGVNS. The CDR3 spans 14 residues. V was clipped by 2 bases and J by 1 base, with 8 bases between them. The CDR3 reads CASSETVSNTEAFF. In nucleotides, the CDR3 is TGTGCCAGCAGTGAAACGGTTTCGAACACTGAAGCTTTCTTT.

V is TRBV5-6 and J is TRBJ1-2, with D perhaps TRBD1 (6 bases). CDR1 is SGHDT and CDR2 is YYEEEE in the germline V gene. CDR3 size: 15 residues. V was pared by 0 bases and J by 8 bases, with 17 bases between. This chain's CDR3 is CASSLGDIGGSGYTF. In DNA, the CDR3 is TGTGCCAGCAGCTTGGGGGACATCGGCGGGTCCGGCTACACCTTC.

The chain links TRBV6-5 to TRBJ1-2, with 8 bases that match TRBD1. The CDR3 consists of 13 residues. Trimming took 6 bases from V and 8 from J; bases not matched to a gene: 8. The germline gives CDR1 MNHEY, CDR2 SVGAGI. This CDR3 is CASSRDRGRGYTF. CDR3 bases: TGTGCCAGCAGCCGTGACAGGGGCCGCGGCTACACCTTC.

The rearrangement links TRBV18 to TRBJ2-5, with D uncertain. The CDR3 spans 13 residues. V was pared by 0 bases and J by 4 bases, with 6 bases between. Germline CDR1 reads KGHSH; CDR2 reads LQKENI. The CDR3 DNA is TGTGCCAGCTCACCACCATCTCGAGAGACCCAGTACTTC. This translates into CASSPPSRETQYF.

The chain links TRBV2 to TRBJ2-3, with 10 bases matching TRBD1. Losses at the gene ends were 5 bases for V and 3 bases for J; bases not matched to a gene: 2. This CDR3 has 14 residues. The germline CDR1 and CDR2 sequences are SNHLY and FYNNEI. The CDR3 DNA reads TGTGCCAGCAGTCGACAGGGGGCGACAGATACGCAGTATTTT. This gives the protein CASSRQGATDTQYF. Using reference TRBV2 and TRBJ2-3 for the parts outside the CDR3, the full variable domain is EPEVTQTPSHQVTQMGQEVILRCVPISNHLYFYWYRQILGQKVEFLVSFYNNEISEKSEIFDDQFSVERPDGSNFTLKIRSTKLEDSAMYFCASSRQGATDTQYFGPGTRLTVL.

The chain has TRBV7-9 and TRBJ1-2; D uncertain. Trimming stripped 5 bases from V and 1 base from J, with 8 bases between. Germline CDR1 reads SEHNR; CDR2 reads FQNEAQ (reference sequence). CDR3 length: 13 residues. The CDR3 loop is CASSQANNYGYTF. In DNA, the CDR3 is TGTGCCAGCAGCCAAGCCAATAACTATGGCTACACCTTC.

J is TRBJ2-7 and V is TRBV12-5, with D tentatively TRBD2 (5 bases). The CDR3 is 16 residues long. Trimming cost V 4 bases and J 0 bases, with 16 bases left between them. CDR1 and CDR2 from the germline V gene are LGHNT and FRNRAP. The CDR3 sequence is CASGSIIREISYEQYF. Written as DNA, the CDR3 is TGTGCTAGTGGTTCCATTATCCGGGAAATCTCCTACGAGCAGTACTTC.

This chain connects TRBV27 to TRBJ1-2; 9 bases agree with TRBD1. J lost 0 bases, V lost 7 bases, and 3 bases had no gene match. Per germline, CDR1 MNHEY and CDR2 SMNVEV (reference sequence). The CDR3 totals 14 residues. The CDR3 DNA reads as TGTGCCAGCAAACGGACAGGGGCTAACTATGGCTACACCTTC. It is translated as CASKRTGANYGYTF.

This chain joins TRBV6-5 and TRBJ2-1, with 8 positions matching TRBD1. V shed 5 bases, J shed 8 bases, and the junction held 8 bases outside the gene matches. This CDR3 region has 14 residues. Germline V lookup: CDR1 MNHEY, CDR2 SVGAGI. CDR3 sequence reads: CASSRGTGGDEQFF. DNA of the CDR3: TGTGCCAGCAGTCGAGGGACAGGTGGCGATGAGCAGTTCTTC.

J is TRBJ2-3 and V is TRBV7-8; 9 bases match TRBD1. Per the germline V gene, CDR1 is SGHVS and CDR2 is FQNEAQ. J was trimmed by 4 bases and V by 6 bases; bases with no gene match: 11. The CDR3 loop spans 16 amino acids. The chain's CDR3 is CASSAGDRVGADTQYF. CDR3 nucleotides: TGTGCCAGCAGTGCGGGGGACAGGGTAGGGGCAGATACGCAGTATTTT.

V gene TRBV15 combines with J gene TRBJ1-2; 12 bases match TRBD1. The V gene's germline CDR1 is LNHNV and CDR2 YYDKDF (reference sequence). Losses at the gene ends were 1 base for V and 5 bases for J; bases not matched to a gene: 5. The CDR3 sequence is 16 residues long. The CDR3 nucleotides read TGTGCCACCAGCAGAGCTGGGGGACAGGGGGCTTATGGCTACACCTTC. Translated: CATSRAGGQGAYGYTF.

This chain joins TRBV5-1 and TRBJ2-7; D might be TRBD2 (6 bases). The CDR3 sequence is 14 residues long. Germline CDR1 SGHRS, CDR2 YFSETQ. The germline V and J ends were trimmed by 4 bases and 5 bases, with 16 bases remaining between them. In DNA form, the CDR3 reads TGCGCCAGCAGCGGGGCCGGGGGAAGGAACGAGCAGTACTTC. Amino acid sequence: CASSGAGGRNEQYF. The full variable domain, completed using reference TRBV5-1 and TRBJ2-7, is KAGVTQTPRYLIKTRGQQVTLSCSPISGHRSVSWYQQTPGQGLQFLFEYFSETQRNKGNFPGRFSGRQFSNSRSEMNVSTLELGDSALYLCASSGAGGRNEQYFGPGTRLTVT.

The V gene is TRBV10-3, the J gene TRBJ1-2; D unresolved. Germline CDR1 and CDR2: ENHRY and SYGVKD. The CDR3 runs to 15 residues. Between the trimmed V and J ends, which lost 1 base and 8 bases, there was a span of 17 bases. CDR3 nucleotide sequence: TGTGCCATCAGTGAGTTCGTATGGGGAGGCAGGGGCTACACCTTC. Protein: CAISEFVWGGRGYTF.

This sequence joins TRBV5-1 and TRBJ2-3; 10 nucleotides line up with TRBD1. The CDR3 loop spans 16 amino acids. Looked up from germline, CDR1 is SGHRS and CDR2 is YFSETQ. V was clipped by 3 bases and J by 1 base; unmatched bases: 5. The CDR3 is CASSSGQGVGTDTQYF. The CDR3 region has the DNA TGCGCCAGCAGCTCTGGACAGGGGGTTGGCACAGATACGCAGTATTTT.

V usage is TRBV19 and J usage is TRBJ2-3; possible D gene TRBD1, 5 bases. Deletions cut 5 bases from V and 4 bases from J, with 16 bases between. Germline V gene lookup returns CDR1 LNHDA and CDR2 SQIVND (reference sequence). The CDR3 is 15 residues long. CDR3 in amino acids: CASSPVGAGSDTQYF. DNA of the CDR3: TGTGCCAGTAGTCCCGTTGGGGCCGGGTCAGATACGCAGTATTTT.

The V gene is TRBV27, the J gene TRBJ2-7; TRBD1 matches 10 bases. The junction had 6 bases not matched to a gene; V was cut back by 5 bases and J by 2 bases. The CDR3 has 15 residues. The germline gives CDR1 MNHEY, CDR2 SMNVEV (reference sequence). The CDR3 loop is CASSPRGTGAYEQYF. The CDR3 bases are TGTGCCAGCAGTCCCCGTGGGACAGGGGCCTACGAGCAGTACTTC.

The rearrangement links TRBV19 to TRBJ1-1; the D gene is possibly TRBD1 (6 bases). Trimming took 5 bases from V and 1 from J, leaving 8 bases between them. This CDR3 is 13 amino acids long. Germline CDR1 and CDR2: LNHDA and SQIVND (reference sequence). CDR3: CASSLQGNTEAFF. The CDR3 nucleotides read TGTGCCAGTAGTTTACAGGGGAACACTGAAGCTTTCTTT.